The next 3 T cell receptor beta chains were all read from a single sample in a study of blood T cell repertoires in COVID-19. The assay was immunoSEQ multiplex PCR, and TCRdb's table has in-frame clones only and misses some. The sample includes around 250,000 clones, roughly 82% seen only once; the top ten take about 12%. Sequencing input: peripheral blood. The receptors were gathered from a man older than 75 with acute or convalescent COVID-19.

CDR3 residues: CASSSGGSYGYTF. As DNA, the CDR3 is TGTGCCAGCAGCTCCGGGGGTAGTTATGGCTACACCTTC. The rearrangement uses TRBV11-2 and TRBJ1-2; possibly TRBD1 for D (5 bases). V was shortened by 4 bases and J by 5 bases, with 11 bases between the two germline ends. This CDR3 comprises 13 residues. Germline V CDR1 and CDR2: SGHAT, FQNNGV. The whole variable domain, remainder taken from reference TRBV11-2 and TRBJ1-2, is EAGVAQSPRYKIIEKRQSVAFWCNPISGHATLYWYQQILGQGPKLLIQFQNNGVVDDSQLPKDRFSAERLKGVDSTLKIQPAKLEDSAVYLCASSSGGSYGYTFGSGTRLTVV.

The chain combines TRBV6-5 with TRBJ2-7; D is unresolved. Trimming took off 0 bases at V and 4 bases at J, with 10 bases between the two ends. The CDR3 loop spans 14 amino acids. Germline values: CDR1 MNHEY, CDR2 SVGAGI. In DNA form, the CDR3 reads TGTGCCAGCAGTTACTCCTCCCTAGGTTACGAGCAGTACTTC. Translation: CASSYSSLGYEQYF.

The chain recombines TRBV3-1 (or the pseudogene TRBV3-2) with TRBJ2-7; 10 nucleotides line up with TRBD1. The CDR3 covers 16 residues. V shed 5 bases and J 0 bases; nucleotides not matched to a gene: 7. Germline loops: CDR1 LGHDT, CDR2 YNNKEL (reference sequence). The CDR3 is CASSAPGQGTSYEQYF. As DNA, the CDR3 is TGTGCCAGCAGCGCACCGGGACAGGGGACCTCCTACGAGCAGTACTTC.